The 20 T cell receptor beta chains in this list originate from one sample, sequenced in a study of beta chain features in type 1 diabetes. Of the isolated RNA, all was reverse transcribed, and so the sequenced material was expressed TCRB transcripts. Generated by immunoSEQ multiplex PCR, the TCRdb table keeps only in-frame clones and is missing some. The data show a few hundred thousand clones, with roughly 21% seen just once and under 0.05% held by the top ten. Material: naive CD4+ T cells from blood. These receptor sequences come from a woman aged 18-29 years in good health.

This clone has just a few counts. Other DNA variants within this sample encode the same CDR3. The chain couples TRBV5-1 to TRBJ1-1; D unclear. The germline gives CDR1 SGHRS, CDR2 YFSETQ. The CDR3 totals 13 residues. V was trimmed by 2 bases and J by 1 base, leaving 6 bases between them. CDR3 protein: CASSFGENTEAFF. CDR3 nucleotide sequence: TGCGCCAGCAGCTTCGGGGAGAACACTGAAGCTTTCTTT.

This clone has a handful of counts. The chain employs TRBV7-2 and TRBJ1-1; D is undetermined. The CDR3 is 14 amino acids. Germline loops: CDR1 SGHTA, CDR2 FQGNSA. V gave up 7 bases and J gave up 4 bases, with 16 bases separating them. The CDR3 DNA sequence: TGTGCCAGCAAAGATCGGGTGATCCTCACTGAAGCTTTCTTT. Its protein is CASKDRVILTEAFF.

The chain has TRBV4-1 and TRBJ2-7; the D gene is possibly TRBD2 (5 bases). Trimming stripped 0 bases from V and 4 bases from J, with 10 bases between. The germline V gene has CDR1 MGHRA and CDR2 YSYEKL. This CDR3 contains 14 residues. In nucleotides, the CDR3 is TGCGCCAGCAGCCAAGATAGGACGGGATACGAGCAGTACTTC. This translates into CASSQDRTGYEQYF.

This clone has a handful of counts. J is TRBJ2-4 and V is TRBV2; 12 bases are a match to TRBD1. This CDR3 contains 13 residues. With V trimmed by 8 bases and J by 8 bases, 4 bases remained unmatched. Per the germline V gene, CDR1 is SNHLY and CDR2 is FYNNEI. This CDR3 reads CASAGTGGYIQYF. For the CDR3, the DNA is TGTGCCAGCGCCGGGACAGGGGGCTACATTCAGTACTTC.

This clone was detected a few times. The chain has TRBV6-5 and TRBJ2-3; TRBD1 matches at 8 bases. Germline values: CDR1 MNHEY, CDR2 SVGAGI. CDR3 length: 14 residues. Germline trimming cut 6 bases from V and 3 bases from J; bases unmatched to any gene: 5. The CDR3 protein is CASSLGQGTDTQYF. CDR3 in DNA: TGTGCCAGCAGCCTAGGACAGGGTACAGATACGCAGTATTTT.

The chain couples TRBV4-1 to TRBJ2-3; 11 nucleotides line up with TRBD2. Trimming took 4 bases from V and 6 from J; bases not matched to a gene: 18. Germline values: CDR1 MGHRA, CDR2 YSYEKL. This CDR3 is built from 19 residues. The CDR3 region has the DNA TGCGCCAGCAGCCGGGACAAGATTATAGCGGGAGGGCCAGCGGATACGCAGTATTTT. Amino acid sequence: CASSRDKIIAGGPADTQYF.

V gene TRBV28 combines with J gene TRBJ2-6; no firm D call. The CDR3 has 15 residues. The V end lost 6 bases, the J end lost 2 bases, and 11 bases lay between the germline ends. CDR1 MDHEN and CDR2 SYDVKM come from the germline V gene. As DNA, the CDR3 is TGTGCCAGCAGAACCTCTCACACTGGGGCCAACGTCCTGACTTTC. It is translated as CASRTSHTGANVLTF. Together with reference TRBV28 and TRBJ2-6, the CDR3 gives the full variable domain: DVKVTQSSRYLVKRTGEKVFLECVQDMDHENMFWYRQDPGLGLRLIYFSYDVKMKEKGDIPEGYSVSREKKERFSLILESASTNQTSMYLCASRTSHTGANVLTFGAGSRLTVL.

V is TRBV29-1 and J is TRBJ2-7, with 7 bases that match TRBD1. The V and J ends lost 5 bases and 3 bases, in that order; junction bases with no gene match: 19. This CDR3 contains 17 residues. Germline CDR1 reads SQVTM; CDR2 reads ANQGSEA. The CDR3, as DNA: TGCAGCGTTCAGAAGGGGGCGGCTAATCGGGGTGTCTACGAGCAGTACTTC. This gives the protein CSVQKGAANRGVYEQYF.

This CDR3 is CASIRETTYGYTF. The DNA of the CDR3 is TGTGCCAGCATCCGGGAGACGACCTATGGCTACACCTTC. This chain joins TRBV2 and TRBJ1-2, with D unresolved. The V gene lost 7 bases and the J gene lost 4 bases, with 13 bases spanning the gap. The CDR3 sequence is 13 residues long. Looked up from germline, CDR1 is SNHLY and CDR2 is FYNNEI. Together with reference TRBV2 and TRBJ1-2, the CDR3 gives the full variable domain: EPEVTQTPSHQVTQMGQEVILRCVPISNHLYFYWYRQILGQKVEFLVSFYNNEISEKSEIFDDQFSVERPDGSNFTLKIRSTKLEDSAMYFCASIRETTYGYTFGSGTRLTVV.

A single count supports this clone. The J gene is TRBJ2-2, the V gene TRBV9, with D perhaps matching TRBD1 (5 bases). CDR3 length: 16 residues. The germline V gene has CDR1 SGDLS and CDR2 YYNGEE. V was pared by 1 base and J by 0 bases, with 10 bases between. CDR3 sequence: CASSVQGYANTGELFF. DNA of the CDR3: TGTGCCAGCAGCGTACAGGGTTATGCGAACACCGGGGAGCTGTTTTTT.

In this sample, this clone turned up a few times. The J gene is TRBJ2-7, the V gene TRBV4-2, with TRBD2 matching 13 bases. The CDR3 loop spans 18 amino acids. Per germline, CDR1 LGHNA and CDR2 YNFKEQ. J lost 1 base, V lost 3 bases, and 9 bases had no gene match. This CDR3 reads CASSQTTSGGPGSYEQYF. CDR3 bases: TGTGCCAGCAGCCAGACGACTAGCGGGGGGCCCGGTTCCTACGAGCAGTACTTC.

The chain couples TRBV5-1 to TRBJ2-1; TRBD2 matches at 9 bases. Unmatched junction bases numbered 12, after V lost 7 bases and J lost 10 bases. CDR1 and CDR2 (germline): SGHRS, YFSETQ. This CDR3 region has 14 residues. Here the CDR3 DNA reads TGCGCCAGCGGGCGGGGGGGGGATACAGGGGAGCAGTTCTTC. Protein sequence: CASGRGGDTGEQFF.

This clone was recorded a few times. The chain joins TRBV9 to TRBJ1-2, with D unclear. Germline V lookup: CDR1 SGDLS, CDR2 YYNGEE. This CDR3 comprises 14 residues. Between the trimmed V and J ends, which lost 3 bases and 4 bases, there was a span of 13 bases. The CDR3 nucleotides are TGTGCCAGCAGCGCCACTGGTCATCTCTATGGCTACACCTTC. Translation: CASSATGHLYGYTF.

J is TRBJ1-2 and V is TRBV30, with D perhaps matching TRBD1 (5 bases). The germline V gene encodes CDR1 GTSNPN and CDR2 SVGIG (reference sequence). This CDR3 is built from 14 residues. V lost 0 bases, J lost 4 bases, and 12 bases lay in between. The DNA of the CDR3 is TGTGCCTGGAGTGTAATGGATGGGGCCTATGGCTACACCTTC. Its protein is CAWSVMDGAYGYTF.

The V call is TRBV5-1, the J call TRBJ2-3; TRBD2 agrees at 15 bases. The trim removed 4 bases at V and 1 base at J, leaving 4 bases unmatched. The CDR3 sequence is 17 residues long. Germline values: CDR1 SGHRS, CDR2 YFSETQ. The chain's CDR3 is CASSRTSGRAGTDTQYF. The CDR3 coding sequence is TGCGCCAGCAGCAGGACTAGCGGGAGGGCCGGCACAGATACGCAGTATTTT.

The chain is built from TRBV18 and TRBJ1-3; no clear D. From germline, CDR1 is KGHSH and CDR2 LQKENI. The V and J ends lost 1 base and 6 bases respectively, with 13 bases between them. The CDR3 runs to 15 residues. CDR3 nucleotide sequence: TGTGCCAGCTCACCACGGGAGGGTGGTGAAAACACCATATATTTT. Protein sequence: CASSPREGGENTIYF.

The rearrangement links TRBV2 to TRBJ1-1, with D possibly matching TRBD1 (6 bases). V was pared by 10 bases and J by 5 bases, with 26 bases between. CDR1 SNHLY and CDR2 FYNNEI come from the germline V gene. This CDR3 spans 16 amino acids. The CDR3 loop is CATLRGSFRGGTEAFF. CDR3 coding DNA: TGTGCCACCCTGCGGGGTTCTTTCAGGGGAGGGACTGAAGCTTTCTTT.

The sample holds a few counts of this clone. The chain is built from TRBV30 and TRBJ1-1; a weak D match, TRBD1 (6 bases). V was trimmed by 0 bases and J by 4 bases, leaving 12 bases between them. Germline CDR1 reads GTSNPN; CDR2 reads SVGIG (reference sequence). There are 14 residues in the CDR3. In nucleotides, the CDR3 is TGTGCCTGGAGTGTACAGGGTGGGAGCACTGAAGCTTTCTTT. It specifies CAWSVQGGSTEAFF.

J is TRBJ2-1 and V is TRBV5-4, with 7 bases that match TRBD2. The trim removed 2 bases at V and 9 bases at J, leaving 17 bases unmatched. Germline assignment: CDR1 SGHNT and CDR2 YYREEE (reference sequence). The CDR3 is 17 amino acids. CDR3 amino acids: CASSFRTRRTLIGEQFF. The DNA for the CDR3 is TGTGCCAGCAGCTTCCGGACTAGGCGGACTTTGATCGGTGAGCAGTTCTTC.

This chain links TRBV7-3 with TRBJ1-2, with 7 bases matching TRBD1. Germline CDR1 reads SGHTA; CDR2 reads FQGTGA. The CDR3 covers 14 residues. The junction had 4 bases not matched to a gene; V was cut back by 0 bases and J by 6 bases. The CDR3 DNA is TGTGCCAGCAGCTTAACCCGGGACAGAGATGGCTACACCTTC. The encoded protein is CASSLTRDRDGYTF.